A single T cell receptor (beta chain) is shown here with its context. This clonotype appeared many times. It has no known antigen specificity. It has no much larger one-base neighbor in the sample; base qualities were not kept. V loses 5 bases, J loses 0 bases, and the germline ends lie 14 bases apart. In the germline V gene, CDR1 corresponds to SQVTM and CDR2 to ANQGSEA. The CDR3 spans 15 residues, from the cysteine through the phenylalanine. Only the CDR3 region is kept as DNA, spanning 45 bases read in frame from base 1. The data stem from a study of T-cell reconstitution after alpha-beta-depleted transplantation in children (dated by TCRdb to 2016 to 2018). Study-level background: Using TCR repertoire profiling, the study quantitatively followed how T-cell immune reconstitution unfolded in children after TCRalphabeta/CD19-depleted allogeneic hematopoietic cell transplantation. The full study reports these points: The apparently early alphabetaT-cell count recovery about two months after transplant was reportedly dependent on only several hundred rapidly expanded clones derived from non-depleted graft cells. In some patients, the high TCRbeta diversity seen at day 60 was put down to recipient T cells and intrathymic progenitors that had survived conditioning. Over the following months the frequencies of hyperexpanded clones went down, and after one year T-cell counts and TCRbeta diversity were mostly credited to newly produced T cells.

The library came from PCR. The sample was run on an Illumina HiSeq 2500. TCR library preparation used molecular barcoding, with unique molecular identifiers applied to normalize quantification of the TCRbeta repertoire. TCRdb took the public reads, trimmed them with fastp at Q25, ran MiXCR for clone calling and kept in-frame beta chains. Each entry merges the rows of one CDR3 protein and shows their most common DNA and genes. The table for this sample lists around 140,000 distinct CDR3 sequences; around 10% of them were counted only once. 15% to 20% of the sample is in the top ten clones. The sample's treatment or condition label, decoded: allogeneic hematopoietic cell transplantation with graft depleted of TCRalphabeta T cells and CD19 B cells. Transplant recipients were children who received TCRalphabeta/CD19-depleted allogeneic hematopoietic cell grafts.

The rearrangement combines TRBV29-1 with TRBJ2-1, with an unclear D gene assignment. This clonotype was sampled from a female patient younger than 10 who had a stem cell transplant for congenital amegakaryocytic thrombocytopenia, so the T cells may come from the graft donor. Sample: PBMCs, mostly from graft donor cells, taken 180 days after TCRalphabeta/CD19-depleted stem cell transplant. The bases read TGCAGCGTTCCAGCCCGGATGACCTCCTACAATGAGCAGTTCTTC. Translated, it reads CSVPARMTSYNEQFF.